This TCR beta chain derives from a study of long-term antiretroviral therapy in people with HIV. Whole-study findings and limits: Clonal expansions arising prior to ART prevailed in the repertoire at every time point. Subsequent to ART, diversity was augmented yet persisted below that of transplant donor controls.

In regard to this clone: Its antigen is undetermined.

CDR3 length: 12 amino acids. V was clipped by 2 bases and J by 12 bases, with 8 bases between them. CDR1 and CDR2 (germline): MNHNY, SVGAGI (reference sequence). The immunoSEQ assay was v3.0, run at survey level. Profiling relied on immunoSEQ multiplex PCR, and the TCRdb table lists in-frame clones only, not all of them. Counted here are roughly 30,000 clones, about 85% occurring once; the ten biggest clones make up roughly 9%. Specimen: unsorted PBMCs, collected 4.7 to 5 years after starting antiretroviral therapy. The chain employs TRBV6-6 and TRBJ1-6; the D gene is possibly TRBD1 (6 bases). This clonotype was obtained from a middle-aged man with HIV. The CDR3 region is CASSYGGGPLHF. CDR3 in DNA: TGTGCCAGCAGTTACGGAGGGGGACCCCTCCACTTT.